Below, one TCR beta chain is given with its context. Source study methods: Nucleated cell counts were estimated from reference gene primer amplification. Profiled with immunoSEQ multiplex PCR; TCRdb holds only in-frame clones, not every one. The V and J calls and clone size were taken over from that table, and D and trimming were inferred from the DNA. This table has 170,000 or so clones, about three quarters appearing once. This entry is derived from a study of blood T cell repertoires in COVID-19. Study context: Samples representing acute and convalescent COVID-19 were sourced from the United States, Italy and Spain. The cDNA or gDNA used as material had been derived from T cells, B-cell-depleted T cells, or PBMCs.

The CDR3 spans 17 residues. V dropped 5 bases and J dropped 5; count of bases not matched to a gene: 13. The germline V gene encodes CDR1 MNHEY and CDR2 SMNVEV (reference sequence). V usage is TRBV27 and J usage is TRBJ2-1; 9 bases match TRBD2. Sequencing was carried out using peripheral blood. The sequence was collected from a woman between 65 and 79 years old with acute or convalescent COVID-19. CDR3 residues: CASSPRWTSEENNEQFF. The CDR3 coding sequence is TGTGCCAGCAGTCCGAGATGGACTAGCGAGGAAAACAATGAGCAGTTCTTC.